The 9 T cell receptor beta chains in this list originate from one sample, sequenced in a study of T cell responses to AZD1222 COVID-19 vaccine. Assay used: immunoSEQ multiplex PCR; TCRdb lists only in-frame clones, some missing. This sample has more than 100,000 clones; less than 95% occur once, and the top ten carry about 5%. The source was peripheral blood, collected on day 0 of AZD1222 vaccination. Receptor source: an adult in good health.

The chain is built from TRBV18 and TRBJ2-5, with D perhaps TRBD1 (6 bases). The CDR3 covers 13 residues. Germline CDR1 and CDR2: KGHSH and LQKENI. V was clipped by 6 bases and J by 2 bases, with 10 bases between them. CDR3 coding DNA: TGTGCCAGCTCGCCCCAGGGGCAAGAGACCCAGTACTTC. Protein: CASSPQGQETQYF.

V usage is TRBV7-9 and J usage is TRBJ1-2, with 7 bases identical to TRBD1. The CDR3 length is 15 residues. The germline V gene has CDR1 SEHNR and CDR2 FQNEAQ (reference sequence). V gave up 1 base and J gave up 5 bases; unmatched junction bases: 7. This CDR3 is CASSLGVAGQYGYTF. CDR3 in DNA: TGTGCCAGCAGCTTAGGGGTGGCGGGACAGTATGGCTACACCTTC.

The CDR3 nucleotides read TGTGCCAGTACCCAGAACAGGGTGGGAGCTTTCTTT. It encodes CASTQNRVGAFF. The chain recombines TRBV19 with TRBJ1-1; tentative D call: TRBD1 (6 bases). There are 12 residues in the CDR3. The V end lost 7 bases, the J end lost 10 bases, and 16 bases lay between the germline ends. CDR1 and CDR2 from the germline V gene are LNHDA and SQIVND (reference sequence).

The genes are TRBV9 and TRBJ2-1; D could derive from TRBD1 or TRBD2 (5 bases each). The CDR3 contains 15 residues. Trimming stripped 4 bases from V and 2 bases from J, with 13 bases between. CDR1 is SGDLS and CDR2 is YYNGEE in the germline V gene. This chain's CDR3 is CASSLRDGTYNEQFF. DNA for the CDR3: TGTGCCAGCAGCCTCCGGGACGGTACCTACAATGAGCAGTTCTTC. Together with reference TRBV9 and TRBJ2-1, the CDR3 gives the full variable domain: DSGVTQTPKHLITATGQRVTLRCSPRSGDLSVYWYQQSLDQGLQFLIQYYNGEERAKGNILERFSAQQFPDLHSELNLSSLELGDSALYFCASSLRDGTYNEQFFGPGTRLTVL.

The chain has TRBV7-3 and TRBJ2-3, with 11 bases aligning to TRBD2. Germline CDR1 reads SGHTA; CDR2 reads FQGTGA. The CDR3 extends over 15 amino acids. J was trimmed by 0 bases and V by 6 bases; bases with no gene match: 2. The chain's CDR3 is CASSPSGGSTDTQYF. In nucleotides, the CDR3 is TGTGCCAGCAGTCCTAGCGGGGGGAGCACAGATACGCAGTATTTT.

The chain couples TRBV11-3 to TRBJ2-1, with D tentatively TRBD1 (6 bases). Trimming shortened V by 5 bases and J by 7 bases, and 18 bases separated the two germline ends. The CDR3 sequence is 15 residues long. Per germline, CDR1 SGHNT and CDR2 YENEEA. The CDR3 DNA sequence: TGTGCCAGCAGCCTGAGGCAGGGGAGCGGAAATGAGCAGTTCTTC. Protein product: CASSLRQGSGNEQFF. The full variable domain, with the rest looked up from reference TRBV11-3 and TRBJ2-1, is EAGVVQSPRYKIIEKKQPVAFWCNPISGHNTLYWYLQNLGQGPELLIRYENEEAVDDSQLPKDRFSAERLKGVDSTLKIQPAELGDSAVYLCASSLRQGSGNEQFFGPGTRLTVL.

The V and J genes are TRBV6-6 and TRBJ2-1; the D gene is possibly TRBD2 (6 bases). V lost 6 bases, J lost 6 bases, and 9 bases lay in between. The CDR3 length is 12 residues. Germline V gives CDR1 MNHNY, CDR2 SVGAGI (reference sequence). CDR3: CASSVGGNEQFF. In DNA form, the CDR3 reads TGTGCCAGCAGCGTGGGGGGCAATGAGCAGTTCTTC.

The chain recombines TRBV4-1 with TRBJ2-7, with 7 bases matching TRBD1. V lost 4 bases to trimming and J lost 9 bases; unmatched junction nucleotides: 15. Germline CDR1 reads MGHRA; CDR2 reads YSYEKL. CDR3 size: 15 residues. DNA of the CDR3: TGCGCCAGCAGCCCCTCGACAGGGCAGCCAGGAGGGCAGTACTTC. Translation: CASSPSTGQPGGQYF.

The CDR3 sequence is CASRGQLQETQYF. Written as DNA, the CDR3 is TGCGCCAGCAGAGGACAGCTCCAAGAGACCCAGTACTTC. The V call is TRBV5-1, the J call TRBJ2-5; perhaps TRBD1 as D (6 bases). The CDR3 extends over 13 amino acids. Germline-derived CDR1 and CDR2 are SGHRS and YFSETQ. The germline V and J ends were trimmed by 5 bases and 1 base, with 9 bases remaining between them. Looking up the rest from reference TRBV5-1 and TRBJ2-5 gives the full variable domain: KAGVTQTPRYLIKTRGQQVTLSCSPISGHRSVSWYQQTPGQGLQFLFEYFSETQRNKGNFPGRFSGRQFSNSRSEMNVSTLELGDSALYLCASRGQLQETQYFGPGTRLLVL.